The 32 T cell receptor beta chains below were found in one sample sequenced in a study of cytomegalovirus exposure and HLA in healthy donors. 60 Vbeta and 13 Jbeta primers were used in PCR. Sequenced by immunoSEQ multiplex PCR; TCRdb stores in-frame clones only, minus some. The top ten hold roughly 10% of the sample, which has some 210,000 clones, approximately 83% seen once. The specimen sequenced was PBMCs. The receptors here all came from a woman between 50 and 59 years old in good health and CMV-seropositive.

The chain carries TRBV6-5 and TRBJ1-6; D possibly corresponds to TRBD1 (6 bases). Between the trimmed V and J ends, which lost 5 bases and 8 bases, there was a span of 10 bases. Per germline, CDR1 MNHEY and CDR2 SVGAGI. This CDR3 has 13 residues. CDR3 sequence (DNA): TGTGCCAGCAGTGTCGCAGGGGATTCACCCCTCCACTTT. The encoded protein is CASSVAGDSPLHF.

This CDR3 is CASSPTSGEASTDTQYF. CDR3 nucleotide sequence: TGCGCCAGCAGCCCAACGTCGGGGGAAGCTAGCACAGATACGCAGTATTTT. This chain links TRBV5-1 with TRBJ2-3; D possibly corresponds to TRBD2 (6 bases). The CDR3 consists of 17 residues. CDR1 SGHRS and CDR2 YFSETQ come from the germline V gene. V was clipped by 4 bases and J by 0 bases, with 18 bases between them. Drawing the rest from reference TRBV5-1 and TRBJ2-3, the complete variable domain is KAGVTQTPRYLIKTRGQQVTLSCSPISGHRSVSWYQQTPGQGLQFLFEYFSETQRNKGNFPGRFSGRQFSNSRSEMNVSTLELGDSALYLCASSPTSGEASTDTQYFGPGTRLTVL.

The chain links TRBV6-5 to TRBJ2-7; tentatively, D is TRBD2 (5 bases). V dropped 5 bases and J dropped 5 bases, with 16 bases sitting between them. Germline CDR1 MNHEY, CDR2 SVGAGI. CDR3 length: 14 residues. CDR3 in amino acids: CASSEIVGEHEQYF. CDR3 DNA sequence: TGTGCCAGCAGTGAGATAGTTGGGGAGCACGAGCAGTACTTC.

CDR3 in DNA: TGTGCCAGCACAACTGACATAGGCACTGAAGCTTTCTTT. Protein product: CASTTDIGTEAFF. The chain couples TRBV6-1 to TRBJ1-1; D is unresolved. This CDR3 region has 13 residues. From germline, CDR1 is MNHNS and CDR2 SASEGT. V lost 7 bases and J 4 bases, leaving 13 bases between the germline ends.

This chain joins TRBV30 and TRBJ1-1, with D unresolved. V was cut by 0 bases and J by 9 bases, with 11 bases left in between. Germline V gives CDR1 GTSNPN, CDR2 SVGIG (reference sequence). The CDR3 totals 12 residues. The CDR3 DNA is TGTGCCTGGAGTGTACTGGGAGTTAAAGCTTTCTTT. It encodes CAWSVLGVKAFF.

This clone was observed once. The chain couples TRBV27 to TRBJ2-1; the match to TRBD1 covers 9 bases. This CDR3 region has 16 residues. Germline loops: CDR1 MNHEY, CDR2 SMNVEV (reference sequence). Trimming took 6 bases from V and 2 from J; bases not matched to a gene: 8. Here the CDR3 DNA reads TGTGCCAGCAGGTACTCCGGGACAGGGACCTACAATGAGCAGTTCTTC. It specifies CASRYSGTGTYNEQFF.

This rearrangement joins TRBV7-8 to TRBJ1-1; no clear D gene. The CDR3 is made up of 15 amino acids. V lost 5 bases and J 0 bases, leaving 13 bases between the germline ends. Germline assignment: CDR1 SGHVS and CDR2 FQNEAQ. CDR3 DNA: TGTGCCAGCAGCCTGAGGGAGAAAGTGAACACTGAAGCTTTCTTT. Protein sequence: CASSLREKVNTEAFF.

V gene TRBV7-6 combines with J gene TRBJ1-6; D is possibly TRBD1 (5 bases). From germline, CDR1 is SGHVS and CDR2 FNYEAQ. V shed 2 bases and J shed 10 bases, with 12 bases lying between them. The CDR3 extends over 14 amino acids. CDR3 residues: CASSLWQGGSPLHF. The DNA for the CDR3 is TGTGCCAGCAGCTTATGGCAGGGTGGCTCACCCCTCCACTTT.

This chain joins TRBV5-4 and TRBJ1-1; 7 bases map to TRBD1. CDR3 length: 14 residues. Germline-derived CDR1 and CDR2 are SGHNT and YYREEE (reference sequence). The CDR3 bases are TGTACGGGAGGGGGCCTTCCTATGAACACTGAAGCTTTCTTT. Translation gives CTGGGLPMNTEAFF.

The chain employs TRBV29-1 and TRBJ2-5; D remains unclear. The CDR3 is 13 residues long. In germline, CDR1 is SQVTM, CDR2 ANQGSEA. V shed 4 bases and J shed 2 bases, with 11 bases lying between them. The CDR3 here is CSVVRENQETQYF. CDR3 DNA: TGCAGCGTTGTTCGAGAAAATCAAGAGACCCAGTACTTC.

This clone appeared once. V and J are TRBV13 and TRBJ2-1; D may be TRBD2 (5 bases). Looked up from germline, CDR1 is PRHDT and CDR2 is FYEKMQ (reference sequence). The V and J ends lost 0 bases and 0 bases respectively, with 12 bases between them. This CDR3 is 17 amino acids long. The CDR3 DNA reads TGTGCCAGCAGCTTAGGACTCCCTAGCAGCTCCTACAATGAGCAGTTCTTC. Encoded protein: CASSLGLPSSSYNEQFF.

The J gene is TRBJ1-1, the V gene TRBV29-1; 7 bases are a match to TRBD1. The germline V gene has CDR1 SQVTM and CDR2 ANQGSEA. V lost 7 bases and J lost 7; bases outside the gene matches: 15. CDR3 length equals 14 residues. CDR3 nucleotides: TGCAGCGAATCCGGGACAGCTTCTGGCTTTGAAGCTTTCTTT. This codes for CSESGTASGFEAFF.

The chain uses TRBV5-1 and TRBJ1-2, with D hard to call. This CDR3 contains 14 residues. CDR1 is SGHRS and CDR2 is YFSETQ in the germline V gene. Deletions cut 1 base from V and 6 bases from J, with 13 bases between. Here the CDR3 DNA reads TGCGCCAGCAGCTTGTACACCCCTCTGGATGGCTACACCTTC. Protein product: CASSLYTPLDGYTF.

For the CDR3, the DNA is TGTGCCAGCAGTCGACAGGGGGGAACTAATGAAAAACTGTTTTTT. This encodes CASSRQGGTNEKLFF. The chain joins TRBV7-9 to TRBJ1-4, with 9 bases identical to TRBD1. Germline CDR1 and CDR2: SEHNR and FQNEAQ (reference sequence). The CDR3 is 15 amino acids. V was pared by 6 bases and J by 1 base, with 3 bases of the junction left unmatched.

The chain couples TRBV7-8 to TRBJ2-7, with TRBD2 identical over 9 bases. This CDR3 contains 17 residues. J gave up 2 bases and V 5 bases, and 13 bases lay outside the gene matches. CDR1 SGHVS and CDR2 FQNEAQ come from the germline V gene. CDR3 loop: CASSIIGIAGVPYEQYF. The CDR3 coding sequence is TGTGCCAGCAGCATAATCGGGATAGCGGGGGTTCCCTACGAGCAGTACTTC.

This chain uses TRBV10-2 with TRBJ1-3, with 8 nucleotides matching TRBD1. The CDR3 has 17 amino acids. The germline V gene encodes CDR1 WSHSY and CDR2 SAAADI. With 2 bases clipped from V and 3 bases from J, the junction kept 9 bases outside the gene matches. CDR3 nucleotides: TGCGCCAGCAGTGAGGCAGGGGGCCGAGGCATTGGAAACACCATATATTTT. Protein sequence: CASSEAGGRGIGNTIYF.

The J gene is TRBJ2-7, the V gene TRBV7-8; D uncertain. Germline CDR1 reads SGHVS; CDR2 reads FQNEAQ. The CDR3 has 12 amino acids. Trimming pared 0 bases from V and 2 bases from J, leaving 2 bases between. CDR3 sequence (DNA): TGTGCCAGCAGCTTAGCCACCTACGAGCAGTACTTC. It encodes CASSLATYEQYF.

The chain employs TRBV5-1 and TRBJ2-3, with unresolved D. Germline V gene data show CDR1 as SGHRS and CDR2 as YFSETQ. The CDR3 is made up of 16 amino acids. V gave up 0 bases and J gave up 0 bases, with 11 bases separating them. The CDR3 DNA follows: TGCGCCAGCAGCTTGGGCCAGGCAGGAAGCACAGATACGCAGTATTTT. It translates to CASSLGQAGSTDTQYF.

This chain links TRBV30 with TRBJ1-1; tentatively, D is TRBD1 (5 bases). The CDR3 runs to 13 residues. In germline, CDR1 is GTSNPN, CDR2 SVGIG (reference sequence). V dropped 3 bases and J dropped 3 bases, with 11 bases sitting between them. CDR3 in DNA: TGTGCCTGGAGCGCGGGGGGGGACACTGAAGCTTTCTTT. It codes for CAWSAGGDTEAFF. The whole variable domain, filled in from reference TRBV30 and TRBJ1-1, reads SQTIHQWPATLVQPVGSPLSLECTVEGTSNPNLYWYRQAAGRGLQLLFYSVGIGQISSEVPQNLSASRPQDRQFILSSKKLLLSDSGFYLCAWSAGGDTEAFFGQGTRLTVV.

The table lists this clone with a count of one. The DNA of the CDR3 is TGTGCCAGCAGTCAACAGGGGGCGAACACCGGGGAGCTGTTTTTT. Protein: CASSQQGANTGELFF. This chain links TRBV2 with TRBJ2-2, with 8 bases lining up with TRBD1. The V gene end was trimmed by 5 bases and the J gene end by 0 bases; junction bases not matched to a gene: 2. The CDR3 has 15 residues. Per the germline V gene, CDR1 is SNHLY and CDR2 is FYNNEI.

The genes are TRBV18 and TRBJ1-5, with a possible D match to TRBD1 (6 bases). The length of the CDR3 is 16 residues. V was pared by 3 bases and J by 2 bases, with 14 bases between. CDR1 is KGHSH and CDR2 is LQKENI in the germline V gene. CDR3 region: CASSPKGVRGNQPQHF. The CDR3 DNA sequence: TGTGCCAGCTCACCTAAGGGGGTCCGTGGCAATCAGCCCCAGCATTTT. The full variable domain, with the rest looked up from reference TRBV18 and TRBJ1-5, is NAGVMQNPRHLVRRRGQEARLRCSPMKGHSHVYWYRQLPEEGLKFMVYLQKENIIDESGMPKERFSAEFPKEGPSILRIQQVVRGDSAAYFCASSPKGVRGNQPQHFGDGTRLSIL.

V gene TRBV11-1 combines with J gene TRBJ1-3; D not certain. Germline V lookup: CDR1 SGHAT, CDR2 FQDESV (reference sequence). The CDR3 is 16 amino acids. Trimming pared 2 bases from V and 0 bases from J, leaving 11 bases between. The CDR3 reads CASSLSLQRSGNTIYF. The DNA of the CDR3 is TGTGCCAGCAGCTTAAGCCTCCAGCGCTCTGGAAACACCATATATTTT.

This chain joins TRBV29-1 and TRBJ1-5, with D unclear. Trimming took 5 bases from V and 3 from J, leaving 11 bases between them. The CDR3 spans 13 residues. The germline CDR1 and CDR2 sequences are SQVTM and ANQGSEA. The CDR3 is CSVSAGFNQPQHF. For the CDR3, the DNA is TGCAGCGTTTCAGCGGGCTTCAATCAGCCCCAGCATTTT.

V and J are TRBV18 and TRBJ1-2; 7 bases align to TRBD1. The CDR3 loop spans 14 amino acids. CDR1 and CDR2 from the germline V gene are KGHSH and LQKENI. V gave up 3 bases and J gave up 1 base; unmatched junction bases: 2. The CDR3 protein is CASSPGQVNYGYTF. The CDR3 DNA sequence: TGTGCCAGCTCACCTGGACAGGTTAACTATGGCTACACCTTC.

The chain uses TRBV10-3 and TRBJ1-1, with a possible D match to TRBD1 (6 bases). The CDR3 is made up of 13 amino acids. Germline V gene lookup returns CDR1 ENHRY and CDR2 SYGVKD. V shed 6 bases and J shed 3 bases, with 11 bases lying between them. CDR3 sequence reads: CAISRGRDTEAFF. CDR3 in DNA: TGTGCCATCAGCAGGGGAAGGGACACTGAAGCTTTCTTT.

This clone showed up just a few times. V and J are TRBV5-5 and TRBJ2-5; 9 positions match TRBD2. The CDR3 length is 14 residues. V shed 2 bases and J 3 bases; nucleotides not matched to a gene: 2. Germline CDR1 and CDR2: SGHKS and YYEKEE (reference sequence). The CDR3 sequence is CASSFVAGEETQYF. DNA for the CDR3: TGTGCCAGCAGCTTTGTAGCGGGGGAAGAGACCCAGTACTTC.

The chain combines TRBV15 with TRBJ2-2; D ambiguous. Trimming removed 0 bases at V and 7 bases at J, with 6 bases between. The CDR3 totals 13 residues. Per germline, CDR1 LNHNV and CDR2 YYDKDF (reference sequence). CDR3 amino acids: CATSRDQVGELFF. The CDR3 DNA is TGTGCCACCAGCAGAGATCAGGTCGGGGAGCTGTTTTTT.

The chain carries TRBV30 and TRBJ1-1; a possible D gene is TRBD1 (6 bases). V lost 0 bases and J lost 3, with 11 bases in between. The CDR3 loop spans 14 amino acids. CDR1 and CDR2 from the germline V gene are GTSNPN and SVGIG (reference sequence). The CDR3 nucleotides are TGTGCCTGGAGTGTAGGCAGGGGACACACTGAAGCTTTCTTT. Residues: CAWSVGRGHTEAFF.

CDR3 in DNA: TGTGCCAGCAGTCTAGCGGGGGGGCAGGGAGATACGCAGTATTTT. Amino acid sequence: CASSLAGGQGDTQYF. V and J are TRBV27 and TRBJ2-3; 12 nucleotides align to TRBD2. The CDR3 has 15 amino acids. The V gene end was trimmed by 5 bases and the J gene end by 5 bases; junction bases not matched to a gene: 5. Looked up from germline, CDR1 is MNHEY and CDR2 is SMNVEV (reference sequence).

J is TRBJ2-2 and V is TRBV6-6, with 11 bases identical to TRBD2. Unmatched junction bases numbered 6, after V lost 7 bases and J lost 5 bases. The V gene's germline CDR1 is MNHNY and CDR2 SVGAGI (reference sequence). The length of the CDR3 is 15 residues. CDR3 DNA sequence: TGTGCCAGCATAATTAGCGGGGGGGGGACCGGGGAGCTGTTTTTT. The encoded protein is CASIISGGGTGELFF.

The chain couples TRBV7-2 to TRBJ1-4; perhaps TRBD1 as D (5 bases). Trimming took 4 bases from V and 4 from J, leaving 19 bases between them. Germline values: CDR1 SGHTA, CDR2 FQGNSA. This CDR3 spans 17 amino acids. The DNA for the CDR3 is TGTGCCAGCAGCTCACGCCGGGGGATTCGTTTTAATGAAAAACTGTTTTTT. It translates to CASSSRRGIRFNEKLFF.

The chain carries TRBV7-9 and TRBJ2-5; D uncertain. CDR1 SEHNR and CDR2 FQNEAQ come from the germline V gene (reference sequence). The V and J ends lost 3 bases and 1 base respectively, with 6 bases between them. CDR3 length: 13 amino acids. CDR3 in amino acids: CASSFAGQETQYF. CDR3 DNA sequence: TGTGCCAGCAGCTTCGCAGGCCAAGAGACCCAGTACTTC.